This T cell receptor (beta chain) was obtained from a study of tumor-infiltrating lymphocytes in primary liver carcinoma. General study results and limits: The samples were not sorted (they were bulk), so CD4+ and CD8+ repertoires were not compared. Tumors had a significantly higher top-250-clone fraction than blood (p = 0.039). Tumor region pairs shared more overlap than did tumor-adjacent and tumor-blood pairs.

cDNA specific to TCR beta was made from 500 ng of total RNA, with a constant-region primer employed for priming. Sequencing libraries for TCR beta derived from three nested multiplex PCR rounds that used slightly modified ARM-PCR. TRBV1-TRBV30 forward primers paired with a C-beta reverse primer drove the first two PCR rounds, approximately 11 cycles each. One entry per CDR3 protein, called by TCRdb with MiXCR from the multiplex PCR reads. The repertoire includes approximately 330,000 distinct CDR3 sequences, approximately 65% of them detected once, and about 6% sits in the top ten. With respect to this clonotype: As yet, its antigen is unknown. Germline and junction disagree at one end, which may indicate a read error.

This CDR3 has 15 residues. Per germline, CDR1 MNHEY and CDR2 SVGEGT. Unsorted whole blood yielded the blood RNA, and germline DNA was also extracted. The V gene is TRBV6-2 or TRBV6-3, the J gene TRBJ2-6; possibly TRBD1 for D (6 bases). The origin of this receptor is a man aged 40-55 years with primary liver carcinoma and hepatitis B virus infection. The sequenced sample consisted of peripheral blood. The CDR3 here is CTSSYSISGAKVLTF. The CDR3 nucleotides are TGTACCAGCAGTTACTCGATATCAGGGGCCAAAGTCCTGACTTTC.